Sequencing of this T cell receptor (beta chain) was carried out in a study of CD8 T cells in ankylosing spondylitis. The V end was cut by 0 bases, the J end by 2 bases, with 9 bases between. The CDR3 spans 15 residues. Germline V CDR1 and CDR2: LNHNV, YYDKDF (reference sequence). Findings and limits, study-wide: Before this, some motif variants had been reported in reactive arthritis synovial fluid and blood. Characteristic, it appeared, of ankylosing spondylitis blood was a TCR beta motif of about eight highly homologous variants. Researchers report that disease-linked clones proved CD8+ and relatively rare in peripheral blood.

This clonotype was found a few times. Antigen specificity is unknown. TCRdb used MiXCR to reprocess the 5' RACE reads, holding one entry per CDR3 protein. The data show 250,000 to 300,000 distinct CDR3 sequences, about 19% seen once. The TCR originated in a male donor with ankylosing spondylitis or in good health (not recorded which). Material for sequencing was blood, either unsorted or a sorted T cell fraction (not recorded which). The chain combines TRBV15 with TRBJ2-3; a possible D gene is TRBD1 (6 bases). CDR3 nucleotide sequence: TGTGCCACCAGCAGAGAAAGACAGGTCACAGATACGCAGTATTTT. This gives the protein CATSRERQVTDTQYF.